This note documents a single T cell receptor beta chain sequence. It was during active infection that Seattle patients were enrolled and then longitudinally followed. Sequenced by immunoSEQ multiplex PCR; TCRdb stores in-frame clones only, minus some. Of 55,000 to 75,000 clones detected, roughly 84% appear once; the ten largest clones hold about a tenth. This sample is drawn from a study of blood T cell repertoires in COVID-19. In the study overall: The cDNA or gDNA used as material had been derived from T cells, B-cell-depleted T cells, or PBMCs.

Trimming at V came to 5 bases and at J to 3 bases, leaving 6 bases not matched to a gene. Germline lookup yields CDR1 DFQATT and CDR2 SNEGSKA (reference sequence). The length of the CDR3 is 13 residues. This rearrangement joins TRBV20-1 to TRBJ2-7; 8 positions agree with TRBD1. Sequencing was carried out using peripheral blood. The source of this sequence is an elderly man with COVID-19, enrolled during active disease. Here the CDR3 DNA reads TGCAGTGCTGGTGCACAGGGGGACTACGAGCAGTACGTC. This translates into CSAGAQGDYEQYV.